A single sample is the source of the 24 T cell receptor beta chains below, sequenced in a study of blood T cell repertoires in COVID-19. The table came from immunoSEQ multiplex PCR; TCRdb's copy has only in-frame clones and leaves some out. The sample includes 350,000 to 400,000 clones, about 88% of them seen just once. What was sequenced was PBMCs or T cells enriched from blood (not recorded which). Source of these receptors: a woman aged 25 to 39 who had recovered from COVID-19.

The V and J genes are TRBV6-5 and TRBJ2-1; 7 bases are a match to TRBD1. Per the germline V gene, CDR1 is MNHEY and CDR2 is SVGAGI. The V gene end was trimmed by 2 bases and the J gene end by 5 bases; junction bases not matched to a gene: 9. This CDR3 spans 16 amino acids. The CDR3 DNA reads as TGTGCCAGCAGTTACGCAACGGGACAGCATAACAATGAGCAGTTCTTC. Its protein is CASSYATGQHNNEQFF.

V is TRBV19 and J is TRBJ1-2; the match to TRBD1 covers 7 bases. Germline V gives CDR1 LNHDA, CDR2 SQIVND (reference sequence). V lost 6 bases, J lost 2 bases, and 3 bases stayed unmatched. This CDR3 spans 13 amino acids. The CDR3 protein is CASSQGGNYGYTF. For the CDR3, the DNA is TGTGCCAGTAGCCAGGGGGGAAACTATGGCTACACCTTC. Full variable domain (outside the CDR3, taken from reference TRBV19 and TRBJ1-2): DGGITQSPKYLFRKEGQNVTLSCEQNLNHDAMYWYRQDPGQGLRLIYYSQIVNDFQKGDIAEGYSVSREKKESFPLTVTSAQKNPTAFYLCASSQGGNYGYTFGSGTRLTVV.

This chain joins TRBV3-1 (or the pseudogene TRBV3-2) and TRBJ2-1; TRBD2 matches at 13 bases. Trimming removed 4 bases from V and 2 bases from J; junction bases left unmatched: 2. The length of the CDR3 is 16 residues. Germline V gene lookup returns CDR1 LGHDT and CDR2 YNNKEL (reference sequence). This chain's CDR3 is CASSPTSGGTYNEQFF. In nucleotides, the CDR3 is TGTGCCAGCAGCCCGACTAGCGGGGGGACCTACAATGAGCAGTTCTTC.

The chain carries TRBV28 and TRBJ2-7; perhaps TRBD2 as D (5 bases). The CDR3 is made up of 12 amino acids. V lost 7 bases, J lost 3 bases, and 10 bases lay in between. Germline CDR1 and CDR2: MDHEN and SYDVKM. The CDR3 here is CASNTGYYEQYF. The DNA of the CDR3 is TGTGCCAGCAACACGGGGTACTACGAGCAGTACTTC.

The chain joins TRBV29-1 to TRBJ2-1; 9 nucleotides line up with TRBD2. Germline CDR1 SQVTM, CDR2 ANQGSEA. The CDR3 contains 16 residues. The junction had 5 bases not matched to a gene; V was cut back by 0 bases and J by 2 bases. CDR3 region: CSVEDLLAGTYNEQFF. In nucleotides, the CDR3 is TGCAGCGTTGAAGATCTGCTAGCGGGAACCTACAATGAGCAGTTCTTC.

The sample holds a few counts of this clone. The rearrangement links TRBV5-1 to TRBJ2-4; 11 nucleotides align to TRBD2. The CDR3 is 16 residues long. Per the germline V gene, CDR1 is SGHRS and CDR2 is YFSETQ. V shed 1 base and J 6 bases; nucleotides not matched to a gene: 6. CDR3 amino acids: CASSLNLGTSGNIQYF. In nucleotides, the CDR3 is TGCGCCAGCAGCTTGAACCTAGGGACTAGCGGAAACATTCAGTACTTC.

This chain joins TRBV27 and TRBJ2-6, with TRBD2 as a possible D gene (6 bases). CDR3 length: 18 amino acids. Germline CDR1 and CDR2: MNHEY and SMNVEV (reference sequence). The V and J ends lost 2 bases and 0 bases respectively, with 14 bases between them. The CDR3 protein is CASSLRAGGTSGANVLTF. The CDR3 DNA is TGTGCCAGCAGTTTAAGAGCGGGCGGCACCTCTGGGGCCAACGTCCTGACTTTC.

This chain joins TRBV4-2 and TRBJ2-1; 10 bases agree with TRBD2. The germline V gene has CDR1 LGHNA and CDR2 YNFKEQ. CDR3 length: 18 residues. The junction had 5 bases not matched to a gene; V was cut back by 0 bases and J by 0 bases. This CDR3 reads CASSQEEQRGGSYNEQFF. CDR3 in DNA: TGTGCCAGCAGCCAAGAGGAACAGCGGGGGGGCTCCTACAATGAGCAGTTCTTC.

With regard to this clone: This same CDR3 is encoded by further DNA sequences in the sample. The DNA of the CDR3 is TGCGCCAGCAGCTTGGGAGTTGAGGAGACCCAGTACTTC. Translating it yields CASSLGVEETQYF. This chain connects TRBV5-1 to TRBJ2-5; D remains unclear. Germline V gives CDR1 SGHRS, CDR2 YFSETQ. Trimming stripped 0 bases from V and 5 bases from J, with 8 bases between. The CDR3 has 13 residues.

V and J are TRBV6-5 and TRBJ2-4; 7 bases are a match to TRBD1. Looked up from germline, CDR1 is MNHEY and CDR2 is SVGAGI. V gave up 2 bases and J gave up 7 bases; unmatched junction bases: 8. The CDR3 covers 15 residues. The CDR3 sequence: CASSYGQVSSNIQYF. CDR3 DNA: TGTGCCAGCAGTTACGGACAGGTTAGCTCTAACATTCAGTACTTC.

The CDR3, as DNA: TGTGCCAGTATTCCGACTAGCGGAGGATGGGGTGAGCAGTTCTTC. Amino acids: CASIPTSGGWGEQFF. This chain links TRBV19 with TRBJ2-1; 9 bases align to TRBD2. Germline lookup yields CDR1 LNHDA and CDR2 SQIVND (reference sequence). The CDR3 has 15 residues. Trimming took 7 bases from V and 9 from J; bases not matched to a gene: 13.

V is TRBV19 and J is TRBJ1-1, with a possible D match to TRBD1 (5 bases). Germline V gene sequence: CDR1 LNHDA, CDR2 SQIVND (reference sequence). Trimming shortened V by 7 bases and J by 1 base, and 19 bases separated the two germline ends. CDR3 length equals 16 residues. The CDR3 DNA reads TGTGCCAGTACTTGGGTGCGGAGGGACTCGAACACTGAAGCTTTCTTT. Its protein is CASTWVRRDSNTEAFF.

The chain combines TRBV4-1 with TRBJ2-6, with D possibly matching TRBD2 (6 bases). Germline CDR1 MGHRA, CDR2 YSYEKL. CDR3 size: 19 residues. Deletions cut 4 bases from V and 0 bases from J, with 19 bases between. CDR3 protein: CASSLPPPGVGSGANVLTF. The DNA for the CDR3 is TGCGCCAGCAGCCTCCCCCCGCCGGGGGTTGGCTCTGGGGCCAACGTCCTGACTTTC.

The genes are TRBV19 and TRBJ1-6, with 9 bases matching TRBD1. V dropped 7 bases and J dropped 10; count of bases not matched to a gene: 5. The CDR3 spans 13 residues. Looked up from germline, CDR1 is LNHDA and CDR2 is SQIVND (reference sequence). In DNA form, the CDR3 reads TGTGCCAGTACCTGGACAGGGGAGTCACCCCTCCACTTT. It is translated as CASTWTGESPLHF.

This clone has a handful of counts. This sample includes further DNA sequences coding for the same CDR3. J is TRBJ2-3 and V is TRBV18; D gene unclear. Germline CDR1 is KGHSH and CDR2 is LQKENI. The CDR3 consists of 12 residues. V was cut by 3 bases and J by 3 bases, with 4 bases left in between. CDR3 DNA sequence: TGTGCCAGCTCACCGTCGACAGATACGCAGTATTTT. It specifies CASSPSTDTQYF.

The chain carries TRBV4-2 and TRBJ2-1; 13 nucleotides align to TRBD2. Germline values: CDR1 LGHNA, CDR2 YNFKEQ. The CDR3 is made up of 17 amino acids. J lost 4 bases, V lost 0 bases, and 3 bases had no gene match. The CDR3 protein is CASSQDGLAGEYNEQFF. The CDR3 bases are TGTGCCAGCAGCCAAGATGGACTAGCGGGAGAGTACAATGAGCAGTTCTTC.

The rearrangement joins TRBV24-1 to TRBJ2-1; TRBD1 agrees at 8 bases. The CDR3 runs to 22 residues. Losses at the gene ends were 4 bases for V and 4 bases for J; bases not matched to a gene: 26. The germline V gene encodes CDR1 KGHDR and CDR2 SFDVKD. The CDR3 DNA follows: TGTGCCACCAGTGAAGGACGTCGGGGGAGACTGCGACCGGGACAGGTTTACAATGAGCAGTTCTTC. Protein sequence: CATSEGRRGRLRPGQVYNEQFF.

This clone was counted once. The chain recombines TRBV2 with TRBJ1-2; the D gene is possibly TRBD1 (6 bases). Between the trimmed V and J ends, which lost 6 bases and 4 bases, there was a span of 15 bases. The germline V gene has CDR1 SNHLY and CDR2 FYNNEI. The CDR3 loop spans 14 amino acids. Written as DNA, the CDR3 is TGTGCCAGCAGGGATAACAGGGTAAGCTATGGCTACACCTTC. Its protein product is CASRDNRVSYGYTF.

V usage is TRBV19 and J usage is TRBJ2-2, with 14 bases fitting TRBD2. V lost 6 bases, J lost 0 bases, and 0 bases stayed unmatched. CDR1 and CDR2 from the germline V gene are LNHDA and SQIVND (reference sequence). The length of the CDR3 is 16 residues. DNA for the CDR3: TGTGCCAGTAGGACTAGCGGGGGGGCGAACACCGGGGAGCTGTTTTTT. Translated, it gives CASRTSGGANTGELFF.

The gene calls are TRBV12-3 or TRBV12-4 and TRBJ2-5, with unresolved D. The CDR3 is 13 residues long. The V end lost 5 bases, the J end lost 5 bases, and 12 bases lay between the germline ends. CDR3 sequence reads: CASSAHEEETQYF. CDR3 bases: TGTGCCAGCAGTGCCCATGAGGAGGAGACCCAGTACTTC.

The chain couples TRBV2 to TRBJ2-6, with D perhaps TRBD2 (5 bases). CDR3 length: 20 residues. Germline V lookup: CDR1 SNHLY, CDR2 FYNNEI. V was clipped by 3 bases and J by 0 bases, with 21 bases between them. DNA of the CDR3: TGTGCCAGCAGTGATCTCCAGAGGGAAAAACACCGCTCTGGGGCCAACGTCCTGACTTTC. This encodes CASSDLQREKHRSGANVLTF.

The rearrangement links TRBV19 to TRBJ1-1; 12 positions agree with TRBD1. Germline CDR1 LNHDA, CDR2 SQIVND (reference sequence). The CDR3 is 17 residues long. Germline trimming cut 6 bases from V and 1 base from J; bases unmatched to any gene: 9. CDR3 residues: CASSPRDRGQGNTEAFF. CDR3 in DNA: TGTGCCAGTAGCCCGCGGGACAGGGGGCAAGGGAACACTGAAGCTTTCTTT.

The J gene is TRBJ2-4, the V gene TRBV25-1; TRBD2 matches 7 bases. The CDR3 runs 11 residues. V lost 11 bases, J lost 8 bases, and 6 bases stayed unmatched. CDR1 MGHDK and CDR2 SYGVNS come from the germline V gene. CDR3 sequence reads: CAPRGEHIQYF. The CDR3 DNA is TGTGCCCCCCGGGGGGAACACATTCAGTACTTC. The whole variable domain, filled in from reference TRBV25-1 and TRBJ2-4, reads EADIYQTPRYLVIGTGKKITLECSQTMGHDKMYWYQQDPGMELHLIHYSYGVNSTEKGDLSSESTVSRIRTEHFPLTLESARPSHTSQYLCAPRGEHIQYFGAGTRLSVL.

The chain joins TRBV28 to TRBJ1-2; D is possibly TRBD1 (6 bases). This CDR3 is 14 amino acids long. The ends were cut back, 10 bases at V and 0 bases at J, with 15 bases in the middle. In germline, CDR1 is MDHEN, CDR2 SYDVKM. CDR3 in amino acids: CATQRQVANYGYTF. The CDR3 bases are TGTGCCACCCAGAGACAGGTTGCTAACTATGGCTACACCTTC.